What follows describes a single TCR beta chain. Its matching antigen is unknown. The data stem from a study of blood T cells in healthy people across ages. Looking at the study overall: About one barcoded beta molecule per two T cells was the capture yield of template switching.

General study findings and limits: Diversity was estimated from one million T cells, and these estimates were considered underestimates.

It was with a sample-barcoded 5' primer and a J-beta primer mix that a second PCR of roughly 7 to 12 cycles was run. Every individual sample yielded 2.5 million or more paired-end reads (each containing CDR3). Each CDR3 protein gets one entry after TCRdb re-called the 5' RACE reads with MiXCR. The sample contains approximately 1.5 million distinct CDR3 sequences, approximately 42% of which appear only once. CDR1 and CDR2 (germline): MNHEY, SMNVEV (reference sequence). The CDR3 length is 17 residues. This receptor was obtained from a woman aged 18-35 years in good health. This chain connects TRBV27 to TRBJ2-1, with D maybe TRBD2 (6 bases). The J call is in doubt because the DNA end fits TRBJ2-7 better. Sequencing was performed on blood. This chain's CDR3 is CASSLVGWAGSYNEQYF. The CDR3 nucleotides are TGTGCCAGCAGTTTAGTTGGGTGGGCGGGATCCTACAATGAGCAGTACTTC.